These 11 T cell receptor beta chains were sequenced from one sample in a study of blood T cell repertoires in COVID-19 (TCRdb year 2020). Libraries were prepared through the immunoSEQ multiplex PCR assay. The clones in this table, taken by TCRdb from immuneACCESS, are in-frame only. Not every clone is retained; where verified, under half of the shortfall comes from an unresolved V gene, and the cause of the rest is unknown. The sample includes approximately 140,000 clones, with about 74% observed a single time. Around 16% of the sample comes from the top ten. Material for sequencing was peripheral blood. The receptors were gathered from a man aged 50 or older with acute or convalescent COVID-19.

The chain joins TRBV9 to TRBJ2-1; TRBD2 matches at 9 bases. The V gene end was trimmed by 2 bases and the J gene end by 1 base; junction bases not matched to a gene: 4. The germline V gene encodes CDR1 SGDLS and CDR2 YYNGEE. The CDR3 is 16 residues long. CDR3 nucleotides: TGTGCCAGCAGCGTTAGCGGGGGCCGATCCTACAATGAGCAGTTCTTC. It translates to CASSVSGGRSYNEQFF.

In its sample, this clone was seen a few times. The chain recombines TRBV5-1 with TRBJ2-7, with D uncertain. The V gene's germline CDR1 is SGHRS and CDR2 YFSETQ. CDR3 length: 13 residues. V was trimmed by 7 bases and J by 3 bases, leaving 14 bases between them. The CDR3 is CASSFDTHYEQYF. CDR3 coding DNA: TGCGCCAGCTCCTTCGACACCCACTACGAGCAGTACTTC.

The J gene is TRBJ1-5, the V gene TRBV7-6; 9 bases are shared with TRBD1. The CDR3 is 15 amino acids. The V gene end was trimmed by 6 bases and the J gene end by 6 bases; junction bases not matched to a gene: 9. The germline V gene has CDR1 SGHVS and CDR2 FNYEAQ. DNA of the CDR3: TGTGCCAGCAGTCCCGGGACAGGGTCAATTCAGCCCCAGCATTTT. This sequence encodes CASSPGTGSIQPQHF.

The chain links TRBV5-5 to TRBJ1-1; unclear D gene. The ends were cut back, 4 bases at V and 1 base at J, with 11 bases in the middle. The germline V gene encodes CDR1 SGHKS and CDR2 YYEKEE (reference sequence). CDR3 length equals 14 residues. CDR3: CASSPLAGNTEAFF. The CDR3 DNA reads TGTGCCAGCAGCCCGCTGGCTGGGAACACTGAAGCTTTCTTT.

V and J are TRBV5-1 and TRBJ2-1, with D maybe TRBD2 (7 bases). Trimming stripped 4 bases from V and 1 base from J, with 15 bases between. Germline CDR1 and CDR2: SGHRS and YFSETQ. The CDR3 runs to 16 residues. Written as DNA, the CDR3 is TGCGCCAGCAGCGACATTAGGGGGGGATCCTACAATGAGCAGTTCTTC. Its protein is CASSDIRGGSYNEQFF.

V usage is TRBV15 and J usage is TRBJ2-3, with a possible D match to TRBD1 (6 bases). Trimming shortened V by 1 base and J by 13 bases, and 12 bases separated the two germline ends. Germline assignment: CDR1 LNHNV and CDR2 YYDKDF (reference sequence). The CDR3 is 12 amino acids. DNA for the CDR3: TGTGCCACCAGCAGAGGTGCAGGGGAAGAGTATTTT. Translated, it gives CATSRGAGEEYF.

The chain combines TRBV2 with TRBJ2-2, with a weak D call TRBD2 (6 bases). The germline V and J ends were trimmed by 10 bases and 4 bases, with 16 bases remaining between them. The length of the CDR3 is 14 residues. CDR1 is SNHLY, CDR2 FYNNEI, per germline. CDR3 in DNA: TGTGCCACCGCGCTAGGAGGGCGCACCGGGGAGCTGTTTTTT. Protein: CATALGGRTGELFF.

The DNA of the CDR3 is TGCGCCAGCAGCTTCGGTGAGGATGGCTACACCTTC. Translation gives CASSFGEDGYTF. This rearrangement joins TRBV5-1 to TRBJ1-2; D not resolved. Trimming took 2 bases from V and 6 from J, leaving 8 bases between them. Looked up from germline, CDR1 is SGHRS and CDR2 is YFSETQ. The CDR3 is made up of 12 amino acids.

The V and J genes are TRBV6-6 and TRBJ2-2, with D uncertain. V was clipped by 7 bases and J by 1 base, with 7 bases between them. The CDR3 length is 13 residues. Germline V lookup: CDR1 MNHNY, CDR2 SVGAGI (reference sequence). The CDR3: CASIYENTGELFF. CDR3 nucleotide sequence: TGTGCCAGCATCTACGAGAACACCGGGGAGCTGTTTTTT.

The rearrangement uses TRBV28 and TRBJ1-2; 7 nucleotides agree with TRBD1. The CDR3 contains 14 residues. The junction had 5 bases not matched to a gene; V was cut back by 3 bases and J by 4 bases. Germline CDR1 is MDHEN and CDR2 is SYDVKM. The CDR3 nucleotides are TGTGCCAGCAGTTTTACGGGACAGACCTATGGCTACACCTTC. Protein: CASSFTGQTYGYTF.

V is TRBV28 and J is TRBJ1-5, with D possibly being TRBD1 (6 bases). This CDR3 is built from 16 residues. Germline V lookup: CDR1 MDHEN, CDR2 SYDVKM. Trimming took off 7 bases at V and 3 bases at J, with 19 bases between the two ends. The chain's CDR3 is CASTNPERGSNQPQHF. Written as DNA, the CDR3 is TGTGCCAGCACCAACCCAGAGAGGGGGTCCAATCAGCCCCAGCATTTT.